The 14 T cell receptor beta chains in this list originate from one sample, sequenced in a study of cytotoxic CD8 clonotypes in ibrutinib-treated CLL. This table comes from immunoSEQ multiplex PCR, and its TCRdb copy is limited to in-frame clones, with some not included. Found here are about 140,000 clones, 85% to 95% of them singletons; the top ten hold more than 10%. Sequenced material: PBMCs, taken after 12 months of ibrutinib treatment. The receptors come from a human donor with chronic lymphocytic leukemia.

This clone came up a few times. The V call is TRBV6-5, the J call TRBJ2-2, with a possible D match to TRBD2 (6 bases). The V end lost 6 bases, the J end lost 4 bases, and 9 bases lay between the germline ends. Germline loops: CDR1 MNHEY, CDR2 SVGAGI. This CDR3 is 13 amino acids long. The CDR3 bases are TGTGCCAGCAGCCAGCGGGTCACCGGGGAGCTGTTTTTT. Protein product: CASSQRVTGELFF.

This chain links TRBV21-1 with TRBJ1-4. TRBV21-1 is classified as a pseudogene. The CDR3 spans 13 residues. CDR3 amino acids: CASIPRGNEKLFF. CDR3 in DNA: TGTGCCAGCATTCCCCGGGGTAATGAAAAACTGTTTTTT.

V is TRBV28 and J is TRBJ2-3, with D unclear. Germline V gene lookup returns CDR1 MDHEN and CDR2 SYDVKM. The CDR3 loop spans 12 amino acids. Trimming took 8 bases from V and 0 from J, leaving 6 bases between them. In DNA, the CDR3 is TGTGCCAGCCAGGCCAGCACAGATACGCAGTATTTT. Translating it yields CASQASTDTQYF. Full variable domain (remainder filled in from reference TRBV28 and TRBJ2-3): DVKVTQSSRYLVKRTGEKVFLECVQDMDHENMFWYRQDPGLGLRLIYFSYDVKMKEKGDIPEGYSVSREKKERFSLILESASTNQTSMYLCASQASTDTQYFGPGTRLTVL.

The V gene is TRBV27, the J gene TRBJ1-1; D gene unclear. Trimming removed 3 bases at V and 4 bases at J, with 18 bases between. Per the germline V gene, CDR1 is MNHEY and CDR2 is SMNVEV (reference sequence). The CDR3 sequence is 16 residues long. DNA of the CDR3: TGTGCCAGCAGTTTTTTGGCGACGAGGCCACGCACTGAAGCTTTCTTT. This translates into CASSFLATRPRTEAFF.

The rearrangement uses TRBV28 and TRBJ2-7; TRBD1 matches 11 bases. From germline, CDR1 is MDHEN and CDR2 SYDVKM. CDR3 size: 15 residues. Trimming at V came to 6 bases and at J to 7 bases, leaving 11 bases not matched to a gene. The CDR3 here is CASSLPPGQGVEQYF. CDR3 in DNA: TGTGCCAGCAGCCTACCCCCGGGACAGGGGGTAGAGCAGTACTTC.

The chain employs TRBV4-3 and TRBJ2-1; 8 positions match TRBD2. V dropped 3 bases and J dropped 2; count of bases not matched to a gene: 6. CDR1 is LGHNA and CDR2 is YSLEER in the germline V gene. This CDR3 has 16 amino acids. The CDR3 sequence is CASSQTRGGTYNEQFF. The CDR3 bases are TGCGCCAGCAGCCAGACACGGGGGGGGACCTACAATGAGCAGTTCTTC.

This chain joins TRBV6-5 and TRBJ2-3; D might be TRBD1 or TRBD2, each matching 6 bases. Germline assignment: CDR1 MNHEY and CDR2 SVGAGI. This CDR3 has 13 amino acids. V shed 5 bases and J shed 8 bases, with 14 bases lying between them. The DNA of the CDR3 is TGTGCCAGCAGTCCGACCGGAGGGGGTACGCAGTATTTT. Its translation is CASSPTGGGTQYF.

The chain employs TRBV28 and TRBJ1-3; D call uncertain. Germline values: CDR1 MDHEN, CDR2 SYDVKM. V lost 11 bases to trimming and J lost 4 bases, with 15 bases between them. CDR3 size: 13 residues. The CDR3 coding sequence is TGTGCCGCGTGCCGGCCCGACGGAAACACCATATATTTT. This sequence encodes CAACRPDGNTIYF.

The V gene is TRBV29-1, the J gene TRBJ2-7, with 10 bases lining up with TRBD1. CDR3 length equals 15 residues. Unmatched junction bases numbered 10, after V lost 3 bases and J lost 5 bases. Germline CDR1 and CDR2: SQVTM and ANQGSEA. CDR3 in amino acids: CSVDLGGTGADEQYF. The CDR3, as DNA: TGCAGCGTTGATCTAGGAGGGACAGGGGCAGACGAGCAGTACTTC.

The chain links TRBV4-2 to TRBJ2-3; 9 bases fit TRBD2. The CDR3 totals 16 residues. Germline assignment: CDR1 LGHNA and CDR2 YNFKEQ. With 2 bases clipped from V and 2 bases from J, the junction kept 5 bases outside the gene matches. The CDR3 sequence is CASSQTAGGITDTQYF. In DNA form, the CDR3 reads TGTGCCAGCAGCCAAACAGCGGGAGGTATCACAGATACGCAGTATTTT.

The gene calls are TRBV28 and TRBJ1-2, with a possible D match to TRBD1 (6 bases). Germline CDR1 is MDHEN and CDR2 is SYDVKM. Trimming took off 3 bases at V and 7 bases at J, with 12 bases between the two ends. CDR3 length: 13 residues. The CDR3 DNA reads as TGTGCCAGCAGTTTTATGGGGGCCGGTGGCTACACCTTC. Amino acid sequence: CASSFMGAGGYTF.

The genes are TRBV25-1 and TRBJ2-5, with D possibly being TRBD1 (6 bases). This CDR3 is built from 13 residues. CDR1 and CDR2 (germline): MGHDK, SYGVNS. V was pared by 4 bases and J by 4 bases, with 10 bases between. The CDR3 reads CASSGARGETQYF. The CDR3, as DNA: TGTGCCAGCAGTGGAGCCAGGGGAGAGACCCAGTACTTC.

The rearrangement links TRBV30 to TRBJ2-2; weak D call: TRBD2 (5 bases). Trimming shortened V by 4 bases and J by 7 bases, and 13 bases separated the two germline ends. This CDR3 is built from 13 residues. CDR1 and CDR2 (germline): GTSNPN, SVGIG (reference sequence). CDR3 sequence: CAWTSTNGGELFF. CDR3 in DNA: TGTGCCTGGACCTCGACTAACGGCGGGGAGCTGTTTTTT.

The J gene is TRBJ2-7, the V gene TRBV28, with D perhaps matching TRBD2 (6 bases). The CDR3 is 15 residues long. The germline V gene has CDR1 MDHEN and CDR2 SYDVKM. Trimming removed 4 bases at V and 2 bases at J, with 15 bases between. Here the CDR3 reads CASSSPLRGTYEQYF. For the CDR3, the DNA is TGTGCCAGCAGTTCCCCCCTCCGGGGGACCTACGAGCAGTACTTC. Together with reference TRBV28 and TRBJ2-7, the CDR3 gives the full variable domain: DVKVTQSSRYLVKRTGEKVFLECVQDMDHENMFWYRQDPGLGLRLIYFSYDVKMKEKGDIPEGYSVSREKKERFSLILESASTNQTSMYLCASSSPLRGTYEQYFGPGTRLTVT.